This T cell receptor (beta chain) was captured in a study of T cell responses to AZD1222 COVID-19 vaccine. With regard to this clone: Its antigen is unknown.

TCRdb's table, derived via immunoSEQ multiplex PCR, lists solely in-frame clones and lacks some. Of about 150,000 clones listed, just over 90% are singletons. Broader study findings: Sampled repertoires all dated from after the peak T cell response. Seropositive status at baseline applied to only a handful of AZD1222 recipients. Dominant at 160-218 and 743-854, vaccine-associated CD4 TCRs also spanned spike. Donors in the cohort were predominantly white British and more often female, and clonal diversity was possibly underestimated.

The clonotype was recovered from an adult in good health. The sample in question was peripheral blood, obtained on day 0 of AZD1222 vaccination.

CDR3 region: CASSLGRPNTEAFF. The DNA for the CDR3 is TGTGCCAGCAGCTTAGGTCGCCCGAACACTGAAGCTTTCTTT. The J gene is TRBJ1-1, the V gene TRBV7-9; D not certain. CDR1 and CDR2 from the germline V gene are SEHNR and FQNEAQ (reference sequence). The germline V and J ends were trimmed by 1 base and 1 base, with 7 bases remaining between them. The CDR3 has 14 residues.